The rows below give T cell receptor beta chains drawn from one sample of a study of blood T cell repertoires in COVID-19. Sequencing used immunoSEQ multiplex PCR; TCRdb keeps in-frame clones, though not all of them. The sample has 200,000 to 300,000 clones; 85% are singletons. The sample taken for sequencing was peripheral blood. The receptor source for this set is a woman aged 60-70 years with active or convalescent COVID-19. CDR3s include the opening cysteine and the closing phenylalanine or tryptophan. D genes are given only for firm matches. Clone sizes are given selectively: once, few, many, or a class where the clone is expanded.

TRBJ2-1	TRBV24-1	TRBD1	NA	TGTGCCACTGCAACAACAGCGGACAGGGGGCCTTTTTCAGTCGATGAGCAGTTCTTC	CATATTADRGPFSVDEQFF
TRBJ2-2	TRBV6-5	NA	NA	TGTGCCAGCAGCCCCGACTGGAACACCGGGGAGCTGTTTTTT	CASSPDWNTGELFF
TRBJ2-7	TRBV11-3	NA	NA	TGTGCCAGCAGCTTAGGTATGAGCTACGAGCAGTACTTC	CASSLGMSYEQYF
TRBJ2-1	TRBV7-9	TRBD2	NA	TGTGCCAGCAGATCTCCTAGCGGGGGGGTGGGTGAGCAGTTCTTC	CASRSPSGGVGEQFF
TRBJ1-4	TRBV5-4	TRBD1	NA	TGTGCCAGCAGCTTGGACACAGGGGGTTGGGGTAATGAAAAACTGTTTTTT	CASSLDTGGWGNEKLFF
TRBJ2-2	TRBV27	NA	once	TGTGCCAGCAGTTTATCGGGGCGGGGGCTTGGCACCGGGGAGCTGTTTTTT	CASSLSGRGLGTGELFF
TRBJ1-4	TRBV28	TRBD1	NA	TGTGCCAGCAGTCCCCCGACAGGGGTTAATGAAAAACTGTTTTTT	CASSPPTGVNEKLFF
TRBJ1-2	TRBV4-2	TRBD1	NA	TGTGCCAGCAGCCAACTCGACAGGGAAACTGGCTACACCTTC	CASSQLDRETGYTF
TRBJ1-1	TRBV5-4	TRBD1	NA	TGTGCCAGCTCCACAGGGGGCACCGAGGCGCGGACTGAAGCTTTCTTT	CASSTGGTEARTEAFF
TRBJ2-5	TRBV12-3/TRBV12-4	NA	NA	TGTGCCAGCAGCGCGAGGGGGGGGGAGACCCAGTACTTC	CASSARGGETQYF
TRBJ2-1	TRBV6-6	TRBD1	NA	TGTGCCAGCAGTTCTATCCGGGACAGGGGCCACAATGAGCAGTTCTTC	CASSSIRDRGHNEQFF
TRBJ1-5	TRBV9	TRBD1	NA	TGTGCCAGCAGCGGGGACAGAGATCAGCCCCAGCATTTT	CASSGDRDQPQHF
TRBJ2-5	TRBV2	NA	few	TGTGCCAGCAGCTACAGGGAGGAGACCCAGTACTTC	CASSYREETQYF
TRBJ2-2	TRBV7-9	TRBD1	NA	TGTGCCAGCAGCTCTCAGGGGGCGCCCGGCGGGGAGCTGTTTTTT	CASSSQGAPGGELFF
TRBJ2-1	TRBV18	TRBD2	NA	TGTGCCAGCTCACCGGGACTAGATCGGGAGCAGTTCTTC	CASSPGLDREQFF
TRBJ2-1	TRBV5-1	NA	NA	TGCGCCAGCAGCTCCCCCGCCAGCTCCTACAATGAGCAGTTCTTC	CASSSPASSYNEQFF
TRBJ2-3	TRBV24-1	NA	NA	TGTGCCACCAGTGATTTTGCGGGTTACACAGATACGCAGTATTTT	CATSDFAGYTDTQYF
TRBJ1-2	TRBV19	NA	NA	TGTGCCAGTAGTTTTTCTCTGACAGGAAGATATGGCTACACCTTC	CASSFSLTGRYGYTF
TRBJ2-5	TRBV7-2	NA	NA	TGTGCCAGCAGCTCCTCCGGGACACTAAAAGAGACCCAGTACTTC	CASSSSGTLKETQYF
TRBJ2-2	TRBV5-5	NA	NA	TGTGCCAGCAGCTTGGCCTGGGGCGACGCGGGGGAGCTGTTTTTT	CASSLAWGDAGELFF
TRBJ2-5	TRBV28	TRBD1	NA	TGTGCCAGCAAAGCTACGACAGGGCTCCGAGAGAAGGAGACCCAGTACTTC	CASKATTGLREKETQYF
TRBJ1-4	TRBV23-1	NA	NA	TGCGCCAGCAGTCACCCCGAGAAACTGTTTTTT	CASSHPEKLFF
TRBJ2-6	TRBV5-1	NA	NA	TGCGCCAGCAGCTTGGATGGGGGGGCCGGTGGGGCCAACGTCCTGACTTTC	CASSLDGGAGGANVLTF
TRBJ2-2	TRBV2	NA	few	TGTGCCAGCAGTGAGTTCCGCAGGGTCAACACCGGGGAGCTGTTTTTT	CASSEFRRVNTGELFF
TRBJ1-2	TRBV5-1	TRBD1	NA	TGCGCCAGCAGCTTAGACAGGGCCGGGCGTTATGGCTACACCTTC	CASSLDRAGRYGYTF
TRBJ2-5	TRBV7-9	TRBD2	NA	TGTGCCAGCAGCAGAGGAGCGGGGGGCCTCGGAGAGACCCAGTACTTC	CASSRGAGGLGETQYF
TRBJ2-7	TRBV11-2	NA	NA	TGTGCCAGCAGCTTAGCCGGGACTCCCCACGAGCAGTACTTC	CASSLAGTPHEQYF
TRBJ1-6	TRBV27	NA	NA	TGTGCCAGCAGTTTAACGCAGGGGTATTCACCCCTCCACTTT	CASSLTQGYSPLHF
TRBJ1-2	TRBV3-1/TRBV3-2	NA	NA	TGTGCCAGCAGCCCACAGCAGTCTTACCTATATGGCTACACCTTC	CASSPQQSYLYGYTF
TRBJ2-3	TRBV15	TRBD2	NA	TGTGCCACCCAGGGCCAGCGGGGGGATACGCAGTATTTT	CATQGQRGDTQYF
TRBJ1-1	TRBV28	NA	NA	TGTGCCAGCATCCCCCCGGGAAGAAGCGCTGAAGCTTTCTTT	CASIPPGRSAEAFF
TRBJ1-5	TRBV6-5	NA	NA	TGTGCCAGCAGTCGGACAGAGCATCAGCCCCAGCATTTT	CASSRTEHQPQHF
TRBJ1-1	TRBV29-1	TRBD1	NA	TGCAGCGCCACGCCGGACAGGGTTTTGGCTGAAGCTTTCTTT	CSATPDRVLAEAFF
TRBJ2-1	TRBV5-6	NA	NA	TGTGCCAGCAGCCTTGGGTACAGAAAGAATGAGCAGTTCTTC	CASSLGYRKNEQFF
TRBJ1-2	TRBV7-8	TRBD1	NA	TGTGCCAGCAGCTTCGGACAGGGCTCCTATGGCTACACCTTC	CASSFGQGSYGYTF
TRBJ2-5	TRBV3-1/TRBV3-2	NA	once	TGTGCCAGCAGCTTACTAGCACTCCAAGAGACCCAGTACTTC	CASSLLALQETQYF
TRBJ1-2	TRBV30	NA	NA	TGTGCCTGGAGTGTAAACAGGGAAGTAGGATACACCTTC	CAWSVNREVGYTF
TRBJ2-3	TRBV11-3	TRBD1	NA	TGTGCCAGCAGCTTACTGTTGGACAGGGCGGCTGATACGCAGTATTTT	CASSLLLDRAADTQYF
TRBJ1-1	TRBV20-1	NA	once	TGCAGCGTGACAGGGAACACTGAAGCTTTCTTT	CSVTGNTEAFF
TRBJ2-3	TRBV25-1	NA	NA	TGTGCCAGCAGTTACAGGGCTCACACAGATACGCAGTATTTT	CASSYRAHTDTQYF
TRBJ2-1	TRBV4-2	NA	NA	TGTGCCAGCAGCCAAGATAAGGGGGGGGAGAATGAGCAGTTCTTC	CASSQDKGGENEQFF
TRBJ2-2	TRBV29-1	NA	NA	TGCAGCGTAAACAAAGTCTCGAACACCGGGGAGCTGTTTTTT	CSVNKVSNTGELFF
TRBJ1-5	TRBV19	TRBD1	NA	TGTGCCTCCGGGACAGGCTTAAACCAGCCCCAGCATTTT	CASGTGLNQPQHF
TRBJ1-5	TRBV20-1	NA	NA	TGCAGTGCTAGTCGCAGGGTGGGCAATCAGCCCCAGCATTTT	CSASRRVGNQPQHF
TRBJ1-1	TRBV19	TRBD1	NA	TGTGCCAGTAGTGCTCGACAGGGGAACACTGAAGCTTTCTTT	CASSARQGNTEAFF